Listed here are 5 T cell receptor beta chains from one sample, sequenced in a study of cytomegalovirus exposure and HLA in healthy donors. The PCR ran on 60 Vbeta and 13 Jbeta primers. The table came from immunoSEQ multiplex PCR; TCRdb's copy has only in-frame clones and leaves some out. Of 150,000 or so clones in the sample, roughly four fifths are singletons; the top ten hold 3.5% to 5%. Sequencing input: PBMCs. The receptor source for this set is a man aged 45 to 65 in good health and CMV-seropositive.

This clone was detected once. J is TRBJ2-7 and V is TRBV9, with 7 positions matching TRBD2. Per the germline V gene, CDR1 is SGDLS and CDR2 is YYNGEE. V was pared by 2 bases and J by 7 bases, with 9 bases of the junction left unmatched. The CDR3 has 14 amino acids. CDR3 protein: CASSVGAGLMEQYF. CDR3 DNA: TGTGCCAGCAGCGTTGGGGCGGGACTAATGGAGCAGTACTTC.

The chain joins TRBV2 to TRBJ2-3; D is uncertain. The CDR3 is 11 residues long. With 5 bases removed from V and 5 bases from J, the gap between germline ends came to 5 bases. Germline V CDR1 and CDR2: SNHLY, FYNNEI. This CDR3 is CASSLRDTQYF. The CDR3 DNA reads TGTGCCAGCAGTCTCAGAGATACGCAGTATTTT.

This chain uses TRBV28 with TRBJ2-1; 7 bases map to TRBD2. The V and J ends lost 5 bases and 2 bases, in that order; junction bases with no gene match: 6. The CDR3 contains 15 residues. Looked up from germline, CDR1 is MDHEN and CDR2 is SYDVKM. CDR3 region: CASSASGRPYNEQFF. The CDR3 region has the DNA TGTGCCAGCAGTGCTAGCGGTAGGCCCTACAATGAGCAGTTCTTC. The full variable domain, rest sourced from reference TRBV28 and TRBJ2-1, is DVKVTQSSRYLVKRTGEKVFLECVQDMDHENMFWYRQDPGLGLRLIYFSYDVKMKEKGDIPEGYSVSREKKERFSLILESASTNQTSMYLCASSASGRPYNEQFFGPGTRLTVL.

This chain joins TRBV7-3 and TRBJ2-2, with 7 bases aligning to TRBD1. Trimming cost V 5 bases and J 6 bases; bases outside gene matches: 3. Per the germline V gene, CDR1 is SGHTA and CDR2 is FQGTGA. CDR3 size: 13 residues. The CDR3 is CASSQQGSGELFF. The DNA of the CDR3 is TGTGCCAGCAGCCAACAGGGGTCCGGGGAGCTGTTTTTT.

The chain carries TRBV27 and TRBJ2-5; 10 bases align to TRBD1. The J call may be incorrect, as the DNA end agrees better with TRBJ2-7. CDR1 is MNHEY, CDR2 SMNVEV, per germline (reference sequence). The CDR3 sequence is 15 residues long. The CDR3 coding sequence is TGTGCCAGCAGTGACAGGGGGACAGGGGTTTACGAGCAGTACTTC. Translated, it gives CASSDRGTGVYEQYF.